The sample holds a few counts of the clone carrying this TCR beta chain. Germline CDR1 SGHAT, CDR2 FQNNGV. The CDR3 runs to 14 residues. The V and J ends lost 7 bases and 11 bases respectively, with 23 bases between them. This record belongs to a study of blood T cells in healthy people across ages. A sample-barcoded 5' primer and a J-beta primer mix were used in a second PCR of about 7 to 12 cycles. MiXCR, applied by TCRdb to the 5' RACE reads, yields one record per CDR3 protein. Of 650,000 to 1,000,000 distinct CDR3 sequences listed, 36% are singletons. The V call is TRBV11-2, the J call TRBJ2-5, with D tentatively TRBD2 (7 bases). Sequencing input: blood. The origin of this receptor is a man aged 18 to 35 in good health. This CDR3 is CASNRGATNNEQYF. The DNA of the CDR3 is TGTGCCAGCAACCGGGGGGCTACCAACAATGAGCAGTACTTC.